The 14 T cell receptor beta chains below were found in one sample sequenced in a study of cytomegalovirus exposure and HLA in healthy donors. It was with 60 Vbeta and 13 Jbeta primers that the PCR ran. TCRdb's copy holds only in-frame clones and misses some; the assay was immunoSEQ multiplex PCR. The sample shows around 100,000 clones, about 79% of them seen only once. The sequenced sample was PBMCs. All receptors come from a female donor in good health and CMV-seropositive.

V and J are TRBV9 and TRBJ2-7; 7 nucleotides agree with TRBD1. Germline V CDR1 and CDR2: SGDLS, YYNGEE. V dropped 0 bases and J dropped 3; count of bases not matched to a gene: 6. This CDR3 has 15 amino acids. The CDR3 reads CASSVDIGGLYEQYF. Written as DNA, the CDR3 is TGTGCCAGCAGCGTAGATATAGGGGGCCTCTACGAGCAGTACTTC.

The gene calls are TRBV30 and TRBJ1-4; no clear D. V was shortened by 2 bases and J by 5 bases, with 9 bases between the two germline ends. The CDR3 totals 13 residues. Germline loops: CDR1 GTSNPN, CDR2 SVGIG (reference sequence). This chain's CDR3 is CAWSYVSNEKLFF. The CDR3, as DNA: TGTGCCTGGAGTTATGTTTCCAATGAAAAACTGTTTTTT.

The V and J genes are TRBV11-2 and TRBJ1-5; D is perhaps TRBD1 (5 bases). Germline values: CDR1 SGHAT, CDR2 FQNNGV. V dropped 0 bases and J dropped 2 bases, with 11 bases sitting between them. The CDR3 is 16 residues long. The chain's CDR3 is CASSLEPGKGNQPQHF. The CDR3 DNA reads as TGTGCCAGCAGCTTAGAACCAGGGAAGGGCAATCAGCCCCAGCATTTT.

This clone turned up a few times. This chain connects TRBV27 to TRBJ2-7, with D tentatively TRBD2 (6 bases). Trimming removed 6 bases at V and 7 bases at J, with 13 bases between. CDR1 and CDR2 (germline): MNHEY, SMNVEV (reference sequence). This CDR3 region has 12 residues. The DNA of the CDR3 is TGTGCCAGCAGCCAAGCGCGGGGTGAGCAGTACTTC. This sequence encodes CASSQARGEQYF.

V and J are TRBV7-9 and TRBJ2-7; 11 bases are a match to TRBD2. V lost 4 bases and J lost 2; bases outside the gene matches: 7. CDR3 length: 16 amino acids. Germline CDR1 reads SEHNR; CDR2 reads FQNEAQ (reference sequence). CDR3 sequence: CASSSSIAGGTYEQYF. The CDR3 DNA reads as TGTGCCAGCAGCTCCTCAATAGCGGGAGGGACCTACGAGCAGTACTTC.

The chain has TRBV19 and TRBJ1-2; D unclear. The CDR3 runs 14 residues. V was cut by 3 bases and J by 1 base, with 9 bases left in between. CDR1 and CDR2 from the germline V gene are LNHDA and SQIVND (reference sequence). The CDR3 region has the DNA TGTGCCAGTAGTATGGCCGGAGTTAACTATGGCTACACCTTC. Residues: CASSMAGVNYGYTF.

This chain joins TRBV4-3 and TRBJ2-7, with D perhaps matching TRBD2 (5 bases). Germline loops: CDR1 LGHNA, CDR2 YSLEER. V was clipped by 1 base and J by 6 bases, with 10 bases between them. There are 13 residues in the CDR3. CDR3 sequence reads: CASSQGRGREQYF. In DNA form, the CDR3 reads TGCGCCAGCAGCCAAGGCCGAGGGCGCGAGCAGTACTTC.

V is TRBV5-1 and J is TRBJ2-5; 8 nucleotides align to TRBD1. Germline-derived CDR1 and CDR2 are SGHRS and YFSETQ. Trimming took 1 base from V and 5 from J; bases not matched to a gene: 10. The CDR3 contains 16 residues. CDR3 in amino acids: CASSLLGQGSGETQYF. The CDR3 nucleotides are TGCGCCAGCAGCTTGTTAGGACAGGGATCGGGTGAGACCCAGTACTTC. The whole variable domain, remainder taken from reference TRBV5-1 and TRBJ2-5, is KAGVTQTPRYLIKTRGQQVTLSCSPISGHRSVSWYQQTPGQGLQFLFEYFSETQRNKGNFPGRFSGRQFSNSRSEMNVSTLELGDSALYLCASSLLGQGSGETQYFGPGTRLLVL.

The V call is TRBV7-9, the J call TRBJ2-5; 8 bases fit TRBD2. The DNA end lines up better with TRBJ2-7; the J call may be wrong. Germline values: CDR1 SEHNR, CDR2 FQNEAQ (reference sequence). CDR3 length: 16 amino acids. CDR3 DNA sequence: TGTGCCAGCAGCCTAGTGGGGATAGCGGGGTTCGACGAGCAGTACTTC. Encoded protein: CASSLVGIAGFDEQYF.

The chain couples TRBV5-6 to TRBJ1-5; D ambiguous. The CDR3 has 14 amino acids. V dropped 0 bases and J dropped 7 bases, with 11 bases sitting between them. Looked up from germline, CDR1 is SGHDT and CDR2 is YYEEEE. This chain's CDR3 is CASSLGRSAQPQHF. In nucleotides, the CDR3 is TGTGCCAGCAGCTTGGGGCGGAGTGCACAGCCCCAGCATTTT.

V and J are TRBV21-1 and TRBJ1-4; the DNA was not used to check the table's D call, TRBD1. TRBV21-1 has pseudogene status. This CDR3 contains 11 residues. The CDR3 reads CASSNLGQVLF. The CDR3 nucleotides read TGTGCCAGCAGCAACCTCGGTCAGGTACTTTTT.

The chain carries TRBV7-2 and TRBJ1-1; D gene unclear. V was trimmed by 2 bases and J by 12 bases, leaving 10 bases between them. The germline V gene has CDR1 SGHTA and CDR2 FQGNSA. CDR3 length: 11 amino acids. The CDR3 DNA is TGTGCCAGCAGCTTATCCCCGGGAACTTTCTTT. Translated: CASSLSPGTFF.

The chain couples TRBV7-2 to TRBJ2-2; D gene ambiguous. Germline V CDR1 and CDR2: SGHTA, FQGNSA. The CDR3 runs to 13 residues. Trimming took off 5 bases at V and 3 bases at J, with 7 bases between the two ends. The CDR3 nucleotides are TGTGCCAGCAGCCCTGTCCACACCGGGGAGCTGTTTTTT. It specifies CASSPVHTGELFF.

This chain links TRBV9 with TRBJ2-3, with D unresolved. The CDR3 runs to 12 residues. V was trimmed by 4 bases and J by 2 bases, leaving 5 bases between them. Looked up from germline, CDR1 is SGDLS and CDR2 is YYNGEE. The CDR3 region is CASSSYTDTQYF. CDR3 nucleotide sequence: TGTGCCAGCAGCTCCTACACAGATACGCAGTATTTT.